Listed below are T cell receptor beta chains from one sample, sequenced in a study of beta chain features in type 1 diabetes. Clones were read by immunoSEQ multiplex PCR, and TCRdb kept only the in-frame ones, dropping some. The sample shows 600,000 or so clones, roughly 12% of them seen only once. Specimen: naive CD4+ T cells from blood. These receptors all stem from a man between 25 and 39 years old with type 1 diabetes. Both conserved end residues are part of each CDR3. A D gene is named only where the DNA matches it firmly. Size is stated for part of the rows, as once, few or many counts, or as a class when the clone is expanded.

few	TRBV7-9	TRBJ1-5	NA	CASSPRGGSNQPQHF	TGTGCCAGCAGCCCCAGGGGTGGCAGCAATCAGCCCCAGCATTTT
few	TRBV30	TRBJ2-6	TRBD1	CAWRRQGMSSGANVLTF	TGTGCCTGGAGGAGACAGGGAATGAGCTCTGGGGCCAACGTCCTGACTTTC
NA	TRBV7-2	TRBJ2-7	TRBD2	CASSLPGLAGEQYF	TGTGCCAGCAGCCTGCCGGGACTAGCGGGCGAGCAGTACTTC
NA	TRBV7-8	TRBJ2-3	NA	CASSSYGGHTDTQYF	TGTGCCAGCAGCTCCTACGGGGGGCACACAGATACGCAGTATTTT
NA	TRBV9	TRBJ2-5	TRBD2	CASSLGASGGKETQYF	TGTGCCAGCAGCCTCGGGGCTAGCGGGGGGAAAGAGACCCAGTACTTC
NA	TRBV27	TRBJ1-4	TRBD1	CASSLTDRGYEKLFF	TGTGCCAGCAGTTTAACGGACAGGGGGTATGAAAAACTGTTTTTT
few	TRBV7-9	TRBJ2-7	TRBD1	CASSVDRGEQYF	TGTGCCAGCAGCGTTGACAGGGGCGAGCAGTACTTC
NA	TRBV10-3	TRBJ2-3	NA	CAIRGRGNTDTQYF	TGTGCCATCCGGGGGCGGGGGAACACAGATACGCAGTATTTT
NA	TRBV7-8	TRBJ1-6	NA	CASSLALGRGSNSPLHF	TGTGCCAGCAGCTTAGCGCTCGGTAGGGGTAGTAATTCACCCCTCCACTTT
NA	TRBV5-4	TRBJ1-2	NA	CASSLGGIDGYTF	TGTGCCAGCAGCTTGGGGGGAATAGATGGCTACACCTTC
few	TRBV7-2	TRBJ1-2	NA	CASSLQGYGYTF	TGTGCCAGCAGCTTACAGGGTTATGGCTACACCTTC
few	TRBV10-3	TRBJ2-7	NA	CAISDSQGREQYF	TGTGCCATCAGTGACTCCCAGGGTCGCGAGCAGTACTTC
NA	TRBV5-4	TRBJ1-4	TRBD1	CASSLWGQGNEKLFF	TGTGCCAGCAGCTTGTGGGGACAGGGAAATGAAAAACTGTTTTTT
NA	TRBV29-1	TRBJ2-5	NA	CSVTNREETQYF	TGCAGCGTTACAAACAGGGAAGAGACCCAGTACTTC
few	TRBV11-2	TRBJ1-5	TRBD1	CASSSTGGNQPQHF	TGTGCCAGCAGCTCGACAGGGGGCAATCAGCCCCAGCATTTT
few	TRBV5-4	TRBJ1-1	NA	CASSADGKNTEAFF	TGTGCCAGCAGCGCCGACGGCAAGAACACTGAAGCTTTCTTT
NA	TRBV12-5	TRBJ1-2	TRBD1	CASGTGTGVGYTF	TGTGCTAGTGGAACCGGGACAGGGGTTGGCTACACCTTC
few	TRBV13	TRBJ2-7	NA	CASSRRHTTSYEQYF	TGTGCCAGCAGCCGAAGACACACCACCTCCTACGAGCAGTACTTC
few	TRBV11-2	TRBJ2-2	TRBD1	CASTYSGTGLSGELFF	TGTGCCAGCACTTACTCCGGGACAGGGTTATCCGGGGAGCTGTTTTTT
NA	TRBV4-3	TRBJ2-3	NA	CASSLQAGQGTDTQYF	TGCGCCAGCAGCCTCCAAGCGGGACAGGGCACAGATACGCAGTATTTT
few	TRBV15	TRBJ2-6	NA	CATSMRSGANVLTF	TGTGCCACCAGCATGCGGTCTGGGGCCAACGTCCTGACTTTC
few	TRBV15	TRBJ2-7	NA	CATSRDLPDGGPYEQYF	TGTGCCACCAGCAGAGATCTACCGGATGGGGGGCCCTACGAGCAGTACTTC
few	TRBV9	TRBJ2-3	TRBD2	CASSLPRGENTQYF	TGTGCCAGCAGCCTCCCCCGGGGGGAGAATACGCAGTATTTT
NA	TRBV6-6	TRBJ2-7	NA	CASSYGHDYEQYF	TGTGCCAGCAGTTACGGGCATGACTACGAGCAGTACTTC
NA	TRBV11-2	TRBJ2-3	NA	CASSLAGTDSTDTQYF	TGTGCCAGCAGCTTAGCCGGGACTGATAGCACAGATACGCAGTATTTT
few	TRBV7-9	TRBJ1-2	TRBD1	CASRSGTDYGYTF	TGTGCCAGCAGATCCGGGACAGACTATGGCTACACCTTC
few	TRBV2	TRBJ1-2	TRBD1	CASSHDRDGNGYTF	TGTGCCAGCAGTCACGACAGGGATGGAAATGGCTACACCTTC
NA	TRBV7-6	TRBJ1-4	TRBD1	CASSLGQGTEKLFF	TGTGCCAGCAGCCTCGGACAGGGGACTGAAAAACTGTTTTTT
NA	TRBV7-2	TRBJ2-7	NA	CASSLGLSNEQYF	TGTGCCAGCAGCTTAGGTCTAAGTAATGAGCAGTACTTC
few	TRBV19	TRBJ2-1	TRBD2	CASSTRLAGGPYNEQFF	TGTGCCAGTAGTACCCGACTAGCGGGGGGTCCCTACAATGAGCAGTTCTTC
NA	TRBV7-9	TRBJ2-5	NA	CASSLARGRAPETQYF	TGTGCCAGCAGCTTAGCACGGGGCCGGGCTCCTGAGACCCAGTACTTC
NA	TRBV11-2	TRBJ2-1	TRBD2	CASSPGTSGRSYNEQFF	TGTGCCAGCAGTCCCGGGACTAGCGGGCGCTCCTACAATGAGCAGTTCTTC
NA	TRBV5-4	TRBJ2-7	NA	CASSSKSYEQYF	TGTGCCAGCAGTTCGAAGTCCTACGAGCAGTACTTC
NA	TRBV5-1	TRBJ1-1	NA	CASSLAPRTNTEAFF	TGCGCCAGCAGCTTGGCCCCCAGGACGAACACTGAAGCTTTCTTT
NA	TRBV7-9	TRBJ2-7	NA	CASSSVGTGRTYEQYF	TGTGCCAGCAGCTCGGTGGGAACGGGGCGAACCTACGAGCAGTACTTC
NA	TRBV4-3	TRBJ2-3	NA	CASSQAPPDTQYF	TGCGCCAGCAGCCAAGCCCCTCCGGATACGCAGTATTTT
few	TRBV5-1	TRBJ2-2	TRBD1	CASSFQGVNTGELFF	TGCGCCAGCAGCTTTCAGGGGGTGAACACCGGGGAGCTGTTTTTT
NA	TRBV5-4	TRBJ2-1	TRBD1	CASSLEVTGGMDEQFF	TGTGCCAGCAGCTTGGAAGTGACAGGGGGCATGGATGAGCAGTTCTTC
NA	TRBV28	TRBJ1-3	NA	CATETGSGNTIYF	TGTGCCACCGAAACAGGCTCTGGAAACACCATATATTTT
NA	TRBV7-9	TRBJ2-5	NA	CASSYPGHQETQYF	TGTGCCAGCAGCTACCCGGGACACCAAGAGACCCAGTACTTC
few	TRBV20-1	TRBJ2-5	NA	CSALGETQYF	TGCAGTGCTCTTGGGGAGACCCAGTACTTC
NA	TRBV5-4	TRBJ2-5	NA	CASTSPLGETQYF	TGTGCCAGCACATCTCCTCTGGGGGAGACCCAGTACTTC
few	TRBV4-1	TRBJ1-6	NA	CASSQDMRVRNSPLHF	TGCGCCAGCAGCCAAGATATGCGGGTCCGCAATTCACCCCTCCACTTT
NA	TRBV12-5	TRBJ2-2	NA	CASALGMVGELFF	TGTGCTAGTGCCCTAGGAATGGTGGGGGAGCTGTTTTTT
NA	TRBV9	TRBJ1-3	NA	CASSAGFSGNTIYF	TGTGCCAGCAGCGCGGGATTCTCTGGAAACACCATATATTTT
few	TRBV4-3	TRBJ1-4	TRBD1	CASSVTFGTAINEKLFF	TGCGCCAGCAGCGTAACTTTTGGGACAGCTATTAATGAAAAACTGTTTTTT